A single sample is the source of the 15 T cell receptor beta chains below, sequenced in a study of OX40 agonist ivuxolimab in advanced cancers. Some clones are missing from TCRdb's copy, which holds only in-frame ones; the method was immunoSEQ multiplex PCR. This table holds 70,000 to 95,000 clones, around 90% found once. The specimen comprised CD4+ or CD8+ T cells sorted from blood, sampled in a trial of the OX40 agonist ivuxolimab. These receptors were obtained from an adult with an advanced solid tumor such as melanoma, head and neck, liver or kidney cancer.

The CDR3 DNA sequence: TGTGCCAGCAAGAGGGGTGCAACTAATGAAAAACTGTTTTTT. This gives the protein CASKRGATNEKLFF. The V gene is TRBV28, the J gene TRBJ1-4; D perhaps matches TRBD1 (5 bases). This CDR3 region has 14 residues. The germline V gene encodes CDR1 MDHEN and CDR2 SYDVKM. Trimming took off 7 bases at V and 0 bases at J, with 9 bases between the two ends. The variable domain in full, completed from reference TRBV28 and TRBJ1-4, reads DVKVTQSSRYLVKRTGEKVFLECVQDMDHENMFWYRQDPGLGLRLIYFSYDVKMKEKGDIPEGYSVSREKKERFSLILESASTNQTSMYLCASKRGATNEKLFFGSGTQLSVL.

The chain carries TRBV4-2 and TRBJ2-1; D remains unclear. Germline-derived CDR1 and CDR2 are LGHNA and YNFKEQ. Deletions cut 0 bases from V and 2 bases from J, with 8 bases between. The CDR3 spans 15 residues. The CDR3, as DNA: TGTGCCAGCAGCCAAGATCGCACTACCTACAATGAGCAGTTCTTC. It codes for CASSQDRTTYNEQFF.

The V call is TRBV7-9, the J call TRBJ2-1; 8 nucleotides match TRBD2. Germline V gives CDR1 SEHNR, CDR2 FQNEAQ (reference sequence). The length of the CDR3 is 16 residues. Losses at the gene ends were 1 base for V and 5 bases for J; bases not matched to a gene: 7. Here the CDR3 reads CASSLDATSVHNEQFF. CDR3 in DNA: TGTGCCAGCAGCTTAGACGCGACTAGCGTTCACAATGAGCAGTTCTTC. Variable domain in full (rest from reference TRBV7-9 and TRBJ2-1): DTGVSQNPRHKITKRGQNVTFRCDPISEHNRLYWYRQTLGQGPEFLTYFQNEAQLEKSRLLSDRFSAERPKGSFSTLEIQRTEQGDSAMYLCASSLDATSVHNEQFFGPGTRLTVL.

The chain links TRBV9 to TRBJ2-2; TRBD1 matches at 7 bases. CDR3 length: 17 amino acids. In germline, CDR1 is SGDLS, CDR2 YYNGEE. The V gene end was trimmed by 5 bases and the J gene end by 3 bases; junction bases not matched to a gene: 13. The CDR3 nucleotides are TGTGCCAGCAGTGATCCCACCGGGACAGATTACACCGGGGAGCTGTTTTTT. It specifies CASSDPTGTDYTGELFF.

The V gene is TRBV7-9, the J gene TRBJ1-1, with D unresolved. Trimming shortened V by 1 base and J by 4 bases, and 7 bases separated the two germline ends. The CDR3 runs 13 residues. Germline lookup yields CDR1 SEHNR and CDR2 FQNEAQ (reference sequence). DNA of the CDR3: TGTGCCAGCAGCTTAGAGGAGGGCACTGAAGCTTTCTTT. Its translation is CASSLEEGTEAFF.

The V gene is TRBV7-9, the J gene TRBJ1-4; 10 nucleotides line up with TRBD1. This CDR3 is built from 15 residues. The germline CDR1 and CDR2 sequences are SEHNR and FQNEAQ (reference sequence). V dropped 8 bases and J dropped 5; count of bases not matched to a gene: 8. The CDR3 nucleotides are TGTGCCAGCGGAACGGGACAGGGGCCAAATGAAAAACTGTTTTTT. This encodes CASGTGQGPNEKLFF.

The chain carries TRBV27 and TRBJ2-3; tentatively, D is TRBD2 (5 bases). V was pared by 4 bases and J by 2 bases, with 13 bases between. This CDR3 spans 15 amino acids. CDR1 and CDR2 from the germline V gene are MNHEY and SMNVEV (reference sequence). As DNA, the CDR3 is TGTGCCAGCAGTTGGGTAGCGAAGTCCACAGATACGCAGTATTTT. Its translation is CASSWVAKSTDTQYF.

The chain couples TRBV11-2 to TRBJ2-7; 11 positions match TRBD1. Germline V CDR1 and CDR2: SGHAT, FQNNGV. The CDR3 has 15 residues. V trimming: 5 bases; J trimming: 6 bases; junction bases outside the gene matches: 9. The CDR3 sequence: CASSVTGTGGPEQYF. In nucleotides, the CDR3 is TGTGCCAGCAGCGTAACCGGGACAGGGGGTCCCGAGCAGTACTTC.

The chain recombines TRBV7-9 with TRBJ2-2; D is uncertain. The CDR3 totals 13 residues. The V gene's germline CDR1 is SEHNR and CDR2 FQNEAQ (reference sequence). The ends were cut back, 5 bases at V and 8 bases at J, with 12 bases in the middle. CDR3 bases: TGTGCCAGCAGCGCCCACCTGCGTGGGGAGCTGTTTTTT. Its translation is CASSAHLRGELFF.

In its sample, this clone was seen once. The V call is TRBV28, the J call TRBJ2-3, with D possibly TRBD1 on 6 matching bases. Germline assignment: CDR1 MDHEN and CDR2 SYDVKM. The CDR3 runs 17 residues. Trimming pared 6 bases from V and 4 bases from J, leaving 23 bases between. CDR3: CASSYRPDRKGPDTQYF. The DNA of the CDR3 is TGTGCCAGCAGCTATCGCCCGGACAGAAAAGGGCCAGATACGCAGTATTTT.

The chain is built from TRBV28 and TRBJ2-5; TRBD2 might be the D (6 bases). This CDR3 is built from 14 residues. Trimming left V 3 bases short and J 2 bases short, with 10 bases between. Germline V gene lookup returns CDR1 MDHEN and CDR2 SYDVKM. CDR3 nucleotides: TGTGCCAGCAGTTTCGGCGGGAAGCAAGAGACCCAGTACTTC. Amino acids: CASSFGGKQETQYF.

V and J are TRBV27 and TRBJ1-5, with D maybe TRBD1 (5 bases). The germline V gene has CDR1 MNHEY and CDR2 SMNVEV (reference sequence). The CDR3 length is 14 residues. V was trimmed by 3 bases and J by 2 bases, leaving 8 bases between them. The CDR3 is CASSLGVGNQPQHF. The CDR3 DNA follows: TGTGCCAGCAGTTTGGGGGTGGGCAATCAGCCCCAGCATTTT.

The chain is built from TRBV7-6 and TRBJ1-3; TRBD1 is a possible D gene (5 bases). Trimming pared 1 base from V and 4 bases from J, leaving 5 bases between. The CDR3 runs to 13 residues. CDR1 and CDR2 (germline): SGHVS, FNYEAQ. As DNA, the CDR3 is TGTGCCAGCAGCTTAGGACAGGGAAACACCATATATTTT. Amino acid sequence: CASSLGQGNTIYF.

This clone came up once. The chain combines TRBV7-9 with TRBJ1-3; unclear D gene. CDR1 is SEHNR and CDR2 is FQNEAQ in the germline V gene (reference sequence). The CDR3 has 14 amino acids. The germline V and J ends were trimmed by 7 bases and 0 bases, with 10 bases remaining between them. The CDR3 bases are TGTGCCAGCATCGGCCTAGACTCTGGAAACACCATATATTTT. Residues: CASIGLDSGNTIYF.

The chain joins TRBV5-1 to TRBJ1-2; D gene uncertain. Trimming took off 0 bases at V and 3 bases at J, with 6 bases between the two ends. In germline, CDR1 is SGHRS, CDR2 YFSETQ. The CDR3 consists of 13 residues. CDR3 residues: CASSLGGDYGYTF. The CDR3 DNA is TGCGCCAGCAGCTTGGGTGGGGACTATGGCTACACCTTC.